Below, one T cell receptor beta chain is given with its context. The CDR3 runs 16 residues. V lost 1 base to trimming and J lost 6 bases, with 16 bases between them. In germline, CDR1 is SEHNR, CDR2 FQNEAQ (reference sequence). The record originates from a study of cytomegalovirus exposure and HLA in healthy donors. With 60 Vbeta and 13 Jbeta primers, the PCR was carried out. The assay was immunoSEQ multiplex PCR, and TCRdb's table has in-frame clones only and misses some. The table has approximately 130,000 clones, roughly 85% seen once. The sequenced material came from PBMCs. This clonotype was sampled from a woman aged 25 to 39 in good health and CMV-seropositive. The V and J genes are TRBV7-9 and TRBJ1-5, with D perhaps matching TRBD1 (5 bases). The CDR3, as DNA: TGTGCCAGCAGCTTAGGGCAGGGAGGGGAGGGTCAGCCCCAGCATTTT. Protein: CASSLGQGGEGQPQHF.